This T cell receptor (beta chain) was retrieved from a study of blood T cell repertoires in COVID-19. TCRdb's table, derived via immunoSEQ multiplex PCR, lists solely in-frame clones and lacks some. The sample lists around 300,000 clones; approximately 89% were seen once. The sample taken for sequencing was peripheral blood. This clonotype originated in a woman in her 30s with COVID-19, enrolled during active disease.

CDR3 in DNA: TGTGCCAGCAGCACGAGCTCCTATAATTCACCCCTCCACTTT. Translation gives CASSTSSYNSPLHF. The chain has TRBV2 and TRBJ1-6; D unclear. Trimming shortened V by 6 bases and J by 0 bases, and 6 bases separated the two germline ends. The germline CDR1 and CDR2 sequences are SNHLY and FYNNEI. The CDR3 has 14 amino acids. Based on the CDR3 plus reference TRBV2 and TRBJ1-6, the full variable domain is EPEVTQTPSHQVTQMGQEVILRCVPISNHLYFYWYRQILGQKVEFLVSFYNNEISEKSEIFDDQFSVERPDGSNFTLKIRSTKLEDSAMYFCASSTSSYNSPLHFGNGTRLTVT.